These 14 T cell receptor beta chains came from one sample sequenced in a study of T cell responses to AZD1222 COVID-19 vaccine. Data came from immunoSEQ multiplex PCR; TCRdb stores just in-frame clones and leaves some out. Of 130,000 to 150,000 clones listed, around 90% are singletons. The sequencing here drew on peripheral blood, taken on day 0 of MenACWY control vaccination. The receptors were sampled from an adult in good health.

V and J are TRBV28 and TRBJ2-3; TRBD1 matches at 7 bases. The germline V gene encodes CDR1 MDHEN and CDR2 SYDVKM. Trimming took 7 bases from V and 0 from J; bases not matched to a gene: 4. The CDR3 has 14 amino acids. CDR3 coding DNA: TGTGCCAGCACCCCGGGACAGAGCACAGATACGCAGTATTTT. This translates into CASTPGQSTDTQYF. Full variable domain (remainder filled in from reference TRBV28 and TRBJ2-3): DVKVTQSSRYLVKRTGEKVFLECVQDMDHENMFWYRQDPGLGLRLIYFSYDVKMKEKGDIPEGYSVSREKKERFSLILESASTNQTSMYLCASTPGQSTDTQYFGPGTRLTVL.

This clone appeared a single time. The chain uses TRBV7-9 and TRBJ1-3, with D unclear. This CDR3 has 16 residues. Trimming removed 2 bases at V and 0 bases at J, with 11 bases between. Germline CDR1 reads SEHNR; CDR2 reads FQNEAQ (reference sequence). CDR3 in DNA: TGTGCCAGCAGCTTACCGTCGCAGCTCTCTGGAAACACCATATATTTT. As protein: CASSLPSQLSGNTIYF.

The chain has TRBV5-8 and TRBJ1-1; possibly TRBD1 for D (6 bases). The CDR3 runs 15 residues. The germline V and J ends were trimmed by 0 bases and 0 bases, with 9 bases remaining between them. Germline V gene data show CDR1 as SGHTS and CDR2 as YDEGEE. This CDR3 reads CASSLGQGMNTEAFF. In DNA, the CDR3 is TGTGCCAGCAGCTTGGGCCAGGGGATGAACACTGAAGCTTTCTTT.

The chain combines TRBV5-4 with TRBJ1-2; TRBD1 might be the D (5 bases). CDR1 SGHNT and CDR2 YYREEE come from the germline V gene (reference sequence). This CDR3 contains 16 residues. Trimming took off 0 bases at V and 8 bases at J, with 20 bases between the two ends. The CDR3 DNA reads TGTGCCAGCAGCTTGGCCGGGACGGAAAGAGGAGAAGGCTACACCTTC. Translating it yields CASSLAGTERGEGYTF.

The chain is built from TRBV30 and TRBJ1-1; possibly TRBD1 for D (5 bases). V was cut by 4 bases and J by 0 bases, with 12 bases left in between. Germline V gives CDR1 GTSNPN, CDR2 SVGIG (reference sequence). The CDR3 has 14 residues. CDR3 sequence reads: CAWTIRGVNTEAFF. CDR3 in DNA: TGTGCCTGGACCATCCGGGGGGTGAACACTGAAGCTTTCTTT.

The J gene is TRBJ1-1, the V gene TRBV29-1; no definite D call. Germline assignment: CDR1 SQVTM and CDR2 ANQGSEA. V was pared by 3 bases and J by 2 bases, with 4 bases between. CDR3 length: 11 amino acids. The DNA of the CDR3 is TGCAGCGTTGAGGCTAACACTGAAGCTTTCTTT. Its translation: CSVEANTEAFF.

The genes are TRBV6-1 and TRBJ2-7; no firm D call. The CDR3 is made up of 12 amino acids. Germline-derived CDR1 and CDR2 are MNHNS and SASEGT. The V and J ends lost 3 bases and 6 bases respectively, with 9 bases between them. The CDR3 nucleotides are TGTGCCAGCAGTGAGATCAAAGGCGAGCAGTACTTC. Its translation: CASSEIKGEQYF.

The rearrangement uses TRBV24-1 and TRBJ1-2; D call uncertain. The CDR3 spans 14 residues. Germline lookup yields CDR1 KGHDR and CDR2 SFDVKD. V lost 1 base, J lost 7 bases, and 12 bases lay in between. CDR3 nucleotides: TGTGCCACCAGTGATTTCGGCCGGGTAGGTGGCTACACCTTC. Translation: CATSDFGRVGGYTF.

The chain couples TRBV3-1 (or the pseudogene TRBV3-2) to TRBJ1-5; 7 bases line up with TRBD1. Germline assignment: CDR1 LGHDT and CDR2 YNNKEL (reference sequence). V shed 5 bases, J shed 2 bases, and the junction held 0 bases outside the gene matches. The CDR3 consists of 13 residues. The DNA for the CDR3 is TGTGCCAGCAGCACAGGGGGCAATCAGCCCCAGCATTTT. Translation gives CASSTGGNQPQHF.

This clone was seen just once. The chain joins TRBV7-2 to TRBJ1-3, with 7 bases fitting TRBD1. The trim removed 0 bases at V and 5 bases at J, leaving 4 bases unmatched. Germline assignment: CDR1 SGHTA and CDR2 FQGNSA. This CDR3 spans 15 amino acids. The CDR3 sequence: CASSLAETGRNTIYF. DNA for the CDR3: TGTGCCAGCAGCTTAGCGGAGACAGGGAGAAACACCATATATTTT. The full variable domain, completed using reference TRBV7-2 and TRBJ1-3, is GAGVSQSPSNKVTEKGKDVELRCDPISGHTALYWYRQSLGQGLEFLIYFQGNSAPDKSGLPSDRFSAERTGGSVSTLTIQRTQQEDSAVYLCASSLAETGRNTIYFGEGSWLTVV.

The J gene is TRBJ2-1, the V gene TRBV18; D uncertain. Per the germline V gene, CDR1 is KGHSH and CDR2 is LQKENI. The V end was cut by 1 base, the J end by 1 base, with 11 bases between. The CDR3 has 16 amino acids. This chain's CDR3 is CASSPLPLGSYNEQFF. Written as DNA, the CDR3 is TGTGCCAGCTCACCACTGCCTCTAGGGTCCTACAATGAGCAGTTCTTC.

The chain couples TRBV2 to TRBJ1-2, with 11 bases aligning to TRBD1. Germline values: CDR1 SNHLY, CDR2 FYNNEI. With 4 bases clipped from V and 6 bases from J, the junction kept 4 bases outside the gene matches. The CDR3 length is 14 residues. The chain's CDR3 is CASSGTGGAHGYTF. The CDR3 DNA sequence: TGTGCCAGCAGTGGGACAGGGGGCGCCCATGGCTACACCTTC. Filled out from reference TRBV2 and TRBJ1-2, the complete variable domain reads EPEVTQTPSHQVTQMGQEVILRCVPISNHLYFYWYRQILGQKVEFLVSFYNNEISEKSEIFDDQFSVERPDGSNFTLKIRSTKLEDSAMYFCASSGTGGAHGYTFGSGTRLTVV.

The gene calls are TRBV18 and TRBJ2-2; D is uncertain. Per germline, CDR1 KGHSH and CDR2 LQKENI. Trimming removed 3 bases at V and 3 bases at J, with 11 bases between. This CDR3 is built from 15 residues. The CDR3 region is CASSPPGRDTGELFF. The CDR3 nucleotides read TGTGCCAGCTCACCCCCCGGCAGAGACACCGGGGAGCTGTTTTTT.

This clone was found a few times. The gene calls are TRBV6-1 and TRBJ2-7; 7 bases align to TRBD2. CDR3 size: 15 residues. The V gene's germline CDR1 is MNHNS and CDR2 SASEGT. V was pared by 1 base and J by 0 bases, with 3 bases of the junction left unmatched. Written as DNA, the CDR3 is TGTGCCAGCAGTGAAGAAATAGCGGGCTCCTACGAGCAGTACTTC. This codes for CASSEEIAGSYEQYF.